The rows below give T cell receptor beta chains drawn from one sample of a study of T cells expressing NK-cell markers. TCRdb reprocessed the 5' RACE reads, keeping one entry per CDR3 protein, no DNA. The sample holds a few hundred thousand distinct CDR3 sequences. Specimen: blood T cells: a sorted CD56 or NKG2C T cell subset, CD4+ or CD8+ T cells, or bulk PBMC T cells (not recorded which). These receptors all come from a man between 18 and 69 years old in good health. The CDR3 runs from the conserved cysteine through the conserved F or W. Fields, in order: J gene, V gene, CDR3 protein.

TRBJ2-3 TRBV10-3 CAISGINIGADTQYF
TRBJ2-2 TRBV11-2 CASSSAGRRNTGELFF
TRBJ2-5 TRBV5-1 CASSLGPGGNYETQYF
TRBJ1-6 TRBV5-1 CASSFDGLQGSPLHF
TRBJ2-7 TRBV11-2 CASSIGQGVIYEQYF
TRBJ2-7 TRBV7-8 CASRGRVSGEQYF
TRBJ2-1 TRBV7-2 CASSLFTGTSYNEQFF
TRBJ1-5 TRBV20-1 CSASIPSRSRQPQHF
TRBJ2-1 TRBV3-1 CASSQTSDEQFF
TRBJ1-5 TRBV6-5 CASRSEAKNQPQHF
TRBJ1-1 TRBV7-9 CASSRSGTDREKAFF
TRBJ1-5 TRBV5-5 CASSRQGDGNQPQHF
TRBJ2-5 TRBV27 CASSLLAGSQETQYF
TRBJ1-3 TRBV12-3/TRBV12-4 CASRKTGGTGNTIYF
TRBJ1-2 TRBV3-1 CASSQQQGRGGYTF
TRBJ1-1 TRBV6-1 CASRQLTGQGARTEAFF
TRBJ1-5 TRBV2 CASSEWGRGNNQPQHF
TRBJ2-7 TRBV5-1 CASSFSREGEQYF
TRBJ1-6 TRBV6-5 CASSYSDRVRSPLHF
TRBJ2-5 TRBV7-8 CASSVTSGKETQYF
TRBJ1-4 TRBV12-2 CASRLVSSPGGGNEKLFF
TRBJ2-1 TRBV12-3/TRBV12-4 CASRANEAGAYNEQFF
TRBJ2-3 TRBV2 CASSEDRGLEYF
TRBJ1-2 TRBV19 CASSLQGLYYGYTF
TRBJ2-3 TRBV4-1 CASSRYTSGVPTDTQYF
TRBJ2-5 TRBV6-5 CASSYSISMRGGQETQYF
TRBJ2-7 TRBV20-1 CSAVRDLSSYEQYF
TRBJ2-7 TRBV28 CASTGAGGLYEQYF
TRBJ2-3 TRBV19 CASSKWKAGDTDTQYF
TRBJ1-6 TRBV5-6 CASSLTRRPNSPLHF
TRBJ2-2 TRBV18 CASSPSGGSTGELFF
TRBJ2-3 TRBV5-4 CASSLAGERSDTQYF